Each of the 10 T cell receptor beta chains below was sequenced from the same sample in a study of OX40 agonist ivuxolimab in advanced cancers. Sequencing used immunoSEQ multiplex PCR; TCRdb keeps in-frame clones, though not all of them. Among about 50,000 clones listed, about 88% were seen once. Sequenced here: CD4+ or CD8+ T cells sorted from blood, sampled in a trial of the OX40 agonist ivuxolimab. These receptors originate from an adult with an advanced solid tumor such as melanoma, head and neck, liver or kidney cancer.

The V gene is TRBV28, the J gene TRBJ1-1, with D unresolved. Per germline, CDR1 MDHEN and CDR2 SYDVKM. The CDR3 contains 13 residues. With 5 bases removed from V and 0 bases from J, the gap between germline ends came to 7 bases. The CDR3 reads CASSPSLNTEAFF. Here the CDR3 DNA reads TGTGCCAGCAGTCCCTCCCTGAACACTGAAGCTTTCTTT.

V gene TRBV15 combines with J gene TRBJ2-1; D may be TRBD1 (6 bases). The germline V and J ends were trimmed by 3 bases and 9 bases, with 18 bases remaining between them. This CDR3 comprises 15 residues. The V gene's germline CDR1 is LNHNV and CDR2 YYDKDF (reference sequence). CDR3: CATSRTKTDSFEQFF. Here the CDR3 DNA reads TGTGCCACCAGCAGGACTAAGACGGACAGTTTTGAGCAGTTCTTC.

V and J are TRBV2 and TRBJ1-6; a weak D match, TRBD1 (6 bases). Looked up from germline, CDR1 is SNHLY and CDR2 is FYNNEI. This CDR3 region has 14 residues. Trimming took 7 bases from V and 9 from J, leaving 16 bases between them. The CDR3 reads CASKIRGSGSPLHF. The DNA of the CDR3 is TGTGCCAGCAAAATCAGGGGTTCGGGTTCACCCCTCCACTTT.

The chain recombines TRBV6-1 with TRBJ2-2; 9 positions match TRBD2. The CDR3 spans 15 residues. CDR1 and CDR2 from the germline V gene are MNHNS and SASEGT. Trimming at V came to 5 bases and at J to 7 bases, leaving 8 bases not matched to a gene. DNA for the CDR3: TGTGCCAGCAGTAGCTTGCGGGGGGGCGTCGGGGAGCTGTTTTTT. The encoded protein is CASSSLRGGVGELFF.

The chain joins TRBV18 to TRBJ1-6, with a tentative D call TRBD1 (5 bases). The CDR3 runs 15 residues. Trimming removed 3 bases from V and 15 bases from J, with 21 bases in between. From germline, CDR1 is KGHSH and CDR2 LQKENI. The CDR3 loop reads CASSPGRSGGSRLHF. For the CDR3, the DNA is TGTGCCAGCTCACCTGGGCGGAGCGGGGGATCGCGCCTCCACTTT. The full variable domain, its missing parts supplied by reference TRBV18 and TRBJ1-6, is NAGVMQNPRHLVRRRGQEARLRCSPMKGHSHVYWYRQLPEEGLKFMVYLQKENIIDESGMPKERFSAEFPKEGPSILRIQQVVRGDSAAYFCASSPGRSGGSRLHFGNGTRLTVT.

This clone has more than one count but fewer than ten. The CDR3 DNA reads as TGTGCCAGCAGCTTCGCCGGGACAGGGGGCGGTGAGACCCAGTACTTC. This encodes CASSFAGTGGGETQYF. The V call is TRBV7-3, the J call TRBJ2-5, with 12 bases fitting TRBD1. Unmatched junction bases numbered 7, after V lost 3 bases and J lost 5 bases. Germline lookup yields CDR1 SGHTA and CDR2 FQGTGA. The CDR3 sequence is 16 residues long. Together with reference TRBV7-3 and TRBJ2-5, the CDR3 gives the full variable domain: GAGVSQTPSNKVTEKGKYVELRCDPISGHTALYWYRQSLGQGPEFLIYFQGTGAADDSGLPNDRFFAVRPEGSVSTLKIQRTERGDSAVYLCASSFAGTGGGETQYFGPGTRLLVL.

This clone was detected only once. V is TRBV6-5 and J is TRBJ2-6, with D hard to call. Trimming took off 4 bases at V and 4 bases at J, with 5 bases between the two ends. The length of the CDR3 is 13 residues. Germline CDR1 and CDR2: MNHEY and SVGAGI. CDR3 loop: CASSFLGANVLTF. The CDR3 nucleotides are TGTGCCAGCAGTTTCCTCGGGGCCAACGTCCTGACTTTC.

This clone was observed once. In DNA, the CDR3 is TGTGCCAGCAGCCGGGACAGCGTAATGAACACTGAAGCTTTCTTT. It codes for CASSRDSVMNTEAFF. V usage is TRBV2 and J usage is TRBJ1-1; 7 bases align to TRBD1. The CDR3 extends over 15 amino acids. The V and J ends lost 6 bases and 0 bases, in that order; junction bases with no gene match: 7. Germline CDR1 is SNHLY and CDR2 is FYNNEI.

In this sample, this clone turned up once. In the same sample, other DNA sequences code for this CDR3. The chain recombines TRBV7-9 with TRBJ2-5, with TRBD2 identical over 11 bases. The germline gives CDR1 SEHNR, CDR2 FQNEAQ (reference sequence). The CDR3 extends over 13 amino acids. V lost 5 bases to trimming and J lost 5 bases; unmatched junction nucleotides: 1. CDR3 DNA: TGTGCCAGCAGCCGGACTAGCGGGGAGACCCAGTACTTC. Its translation: CASSRTSGETQYF.

This clone has only one observation. Distinct nucleotide sequences in the sample also encode this CDR3. The chain combines TRBV5-1 with TRBJ1-5, with D unclear. This CDR3 is 15 amino acids long. Germline V gives CDR1 SGHRS, CDR2 YFSETQ. Trimming cost V 4 bases and J 1 base, with 12 bases left between them. CDR3 DNA sequence: TGCGCCAGCAGCCTGGATGGAGGGAGCAATCAGCCCCAGCATTTT. Encoded protein: CASSLDGGSNQPQHF.